The sequence of this TCR beta chain was determined in a study of T cell responses to AZD1222 COVID-19 vaccine. Findings and caveats of the study: Clonal diversity was possibly underestimated, and the donors were mostly white British, with more females. Vaccine-associated CD4 TCRs spanned spike, dominant at 160-218 and 743-854.

V lost 6 bases and J lost 2; bases outside the gene matches: 9. The CDR3 totals 15 residues. Germline V CDR1 and CDR2: MNHEY, SVGAGI. Profiled with immunoSEQ multiplex PCR; TCRdb holds only in-frame clones, not every one. The table records 52,000 or so clones, 85% of them present only once. This clone has only one observation. What it recognizes is unknown. V usage is TRBV6-5 and J usage is TRBJ2-7, with TRBD2 identical over 8 bases. The TCR originated in an adult in good health. The sequencing here drew on peripheral blood, taken on day 0 of MenACWY control vaccination. CDR3 in DNA: TGTGCCAGCAGCCGGACCGGGACTAGAGCCTACGAGCAGTACTTC. Translation: CASSRTGTRAYEQYF.